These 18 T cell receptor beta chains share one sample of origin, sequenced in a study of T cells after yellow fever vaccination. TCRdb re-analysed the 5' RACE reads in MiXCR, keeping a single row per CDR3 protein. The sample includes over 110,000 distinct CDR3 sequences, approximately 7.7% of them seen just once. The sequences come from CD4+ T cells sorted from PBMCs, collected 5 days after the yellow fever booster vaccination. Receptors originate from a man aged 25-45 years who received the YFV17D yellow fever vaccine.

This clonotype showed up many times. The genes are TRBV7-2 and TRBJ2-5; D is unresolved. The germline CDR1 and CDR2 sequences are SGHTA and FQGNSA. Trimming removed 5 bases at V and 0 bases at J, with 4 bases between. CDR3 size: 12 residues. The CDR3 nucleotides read TGTGCCAGCAGCCGGTACCAAGAGACCCAGTACTTC. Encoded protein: CASSRYQETQYF.

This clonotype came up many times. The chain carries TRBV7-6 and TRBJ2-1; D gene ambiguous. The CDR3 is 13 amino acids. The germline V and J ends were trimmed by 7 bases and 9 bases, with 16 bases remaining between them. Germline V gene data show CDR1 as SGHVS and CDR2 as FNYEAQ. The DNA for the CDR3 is TGTGCCAGCACCCCCGGGTTAGCTAGTGAGCAGTTCTTC. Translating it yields CASTPGLASEQFF.

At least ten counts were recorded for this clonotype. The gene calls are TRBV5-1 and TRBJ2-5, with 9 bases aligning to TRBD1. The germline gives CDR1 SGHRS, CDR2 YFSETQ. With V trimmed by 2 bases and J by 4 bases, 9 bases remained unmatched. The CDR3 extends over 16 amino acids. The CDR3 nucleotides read TGCGCCAGCAGCTTTGTCCCTCGACAGGGGGGAGAGACCCAGTACTTC. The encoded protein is CASSFVPRQGGETQYF. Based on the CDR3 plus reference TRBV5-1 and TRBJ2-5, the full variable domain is KAGVTQTPRYLIKTRGQQVTLSCSPISGHRSVSWYQQTPGQGLQFLFEYFSETQRNKGNFPGRFSGRQFSNSRSEMNVSTLELGDSALYLCASSFVPRQGGETQYFGPGTRLLVL.

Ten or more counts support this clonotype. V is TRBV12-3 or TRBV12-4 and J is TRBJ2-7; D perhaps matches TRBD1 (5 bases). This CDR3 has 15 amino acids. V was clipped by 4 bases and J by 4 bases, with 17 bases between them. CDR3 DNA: TGTGCCAGCAGTTCTCCGGGCAGGGCAATATACGAGCAGTACTTC. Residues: CASSSPGRAIYEQYF.

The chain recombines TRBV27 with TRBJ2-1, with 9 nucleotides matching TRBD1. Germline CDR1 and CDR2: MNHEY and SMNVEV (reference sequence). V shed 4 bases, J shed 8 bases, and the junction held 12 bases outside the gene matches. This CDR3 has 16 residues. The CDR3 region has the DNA TGTGCCAGCAGTTCATATACAGGACAGGGGTTTTATGAGCAGTTCTTC. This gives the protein CASSSYTGQGFYEQFF.

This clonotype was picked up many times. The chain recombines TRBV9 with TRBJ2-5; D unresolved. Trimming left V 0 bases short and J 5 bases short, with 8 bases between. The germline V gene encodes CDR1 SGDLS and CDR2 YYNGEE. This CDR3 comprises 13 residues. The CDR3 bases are TGTGCCAGCAGCGTAGCCGTCGCGGAGACCCAGTACTTC. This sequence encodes CASSVAVAETQYF. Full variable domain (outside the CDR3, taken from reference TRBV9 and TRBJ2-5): DSGVTQTPKHLITATGQRVTLRCSPRSGDLSVYWYQQSLDQGLQFLIQYYNGEERAKGNILERFSAQQFPDLHSELNLSSLELGDSALYFCASSVAVAETQYFGPGTRLLVL.

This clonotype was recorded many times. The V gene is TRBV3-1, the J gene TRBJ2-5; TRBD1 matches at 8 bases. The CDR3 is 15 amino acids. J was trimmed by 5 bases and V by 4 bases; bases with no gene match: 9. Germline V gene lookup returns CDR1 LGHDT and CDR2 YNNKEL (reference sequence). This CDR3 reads CASSLRTGHGETQYF. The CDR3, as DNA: TGTGCCAGCAGCCTAAGGACAGGGCATGGGGAGACCCAGTACTTC.

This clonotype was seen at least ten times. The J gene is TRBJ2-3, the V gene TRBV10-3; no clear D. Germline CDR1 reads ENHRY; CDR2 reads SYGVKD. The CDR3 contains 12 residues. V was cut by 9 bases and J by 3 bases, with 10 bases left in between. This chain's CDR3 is CAISPETDTQYF. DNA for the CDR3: TGTGCCATTTCCCCAGAGACAGATACGCAGTATTTT.

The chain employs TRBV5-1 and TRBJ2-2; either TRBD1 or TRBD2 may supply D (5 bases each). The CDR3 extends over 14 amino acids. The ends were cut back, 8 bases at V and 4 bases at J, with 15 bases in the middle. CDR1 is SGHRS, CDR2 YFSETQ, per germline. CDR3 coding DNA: TGCGCCAGTTCCGGGGCCCAGGGCACCGGGGAGCTGTTTTTT. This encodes CASSGAQGTGELFF. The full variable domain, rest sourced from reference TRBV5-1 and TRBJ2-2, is KAGVTQTPRYLIKTRGQQVTLSCSPISGHRSVSWYQQTPGQGLQFLFEYFSETQRNKGNFPGRFSGRQFSNSRSEMNVSTLELGDSALYLCASSGAQGTGELFFGEGSRLTVL.

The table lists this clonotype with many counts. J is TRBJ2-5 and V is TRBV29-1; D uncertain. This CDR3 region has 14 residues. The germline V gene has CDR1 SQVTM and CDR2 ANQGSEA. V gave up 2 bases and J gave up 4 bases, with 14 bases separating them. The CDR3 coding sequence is TGCAGCGTTGAATTCCAAATTGGGGTAGAGACCCAGTACTTC. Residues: CSVEFQIGVETQYF.

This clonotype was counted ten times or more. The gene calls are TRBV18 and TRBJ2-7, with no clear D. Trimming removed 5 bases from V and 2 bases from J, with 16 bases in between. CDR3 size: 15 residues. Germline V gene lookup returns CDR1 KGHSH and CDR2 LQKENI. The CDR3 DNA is TGTGCCAGCTCATCTAGACTGAGCAGTACCTACGAGCAGTACTTC. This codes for CASSSRLSSTYEQYF.

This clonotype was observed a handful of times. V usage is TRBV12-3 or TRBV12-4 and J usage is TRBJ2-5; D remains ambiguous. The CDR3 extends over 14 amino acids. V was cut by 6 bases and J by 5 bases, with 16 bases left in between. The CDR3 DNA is TGTGCCAGCAGCAACAGAAACTTGCCGGAGACCCAGTACTTC. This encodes CASSNRNLPETQYF.

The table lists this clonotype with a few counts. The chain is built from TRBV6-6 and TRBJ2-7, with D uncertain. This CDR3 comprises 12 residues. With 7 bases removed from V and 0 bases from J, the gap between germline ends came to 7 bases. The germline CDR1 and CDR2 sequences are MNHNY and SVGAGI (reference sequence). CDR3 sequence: CASNANSYEQYF. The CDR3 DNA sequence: TGTGCCAGCAACGCGAACTCCTACGAGCAGTACTTC.

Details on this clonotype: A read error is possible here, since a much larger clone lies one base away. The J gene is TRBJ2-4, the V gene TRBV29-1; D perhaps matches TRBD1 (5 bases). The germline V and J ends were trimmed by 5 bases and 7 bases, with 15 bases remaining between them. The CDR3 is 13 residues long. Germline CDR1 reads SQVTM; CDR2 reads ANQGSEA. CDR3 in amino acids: CSVLTRGANIQYF. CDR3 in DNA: TGCAGCGTTCTGACAAGGGGCGCGAACATTCAGTACTTC.

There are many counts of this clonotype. Written as DNA, the CDR3 is TGCGCCAGCAGCCTCCCCGACGGGGTTGGTGCCGGGGAGCTGTTTTTT. Translating it yields CASSLPDGVGAGELFF. V gene TRBV4-3 combines with J gene TRBJ2-2; possibly TRBD2 for D (5 bases). CDR3 length: 16 amino acids. The germline CDR1 and CDR2 sequences are LGHNA and YSLEER. Deletions cut 4 bases from V and 6 bases from J, with 18 bases between.

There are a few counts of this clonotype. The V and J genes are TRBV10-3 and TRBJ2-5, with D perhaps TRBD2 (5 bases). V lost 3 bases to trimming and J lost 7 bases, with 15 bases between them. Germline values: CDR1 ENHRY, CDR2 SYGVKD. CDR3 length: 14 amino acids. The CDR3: CAISDGGYGGTQYF. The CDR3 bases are TGTGCCATCAGTGACGGAGGTTATGGTGGGACCCAGTACTTC.

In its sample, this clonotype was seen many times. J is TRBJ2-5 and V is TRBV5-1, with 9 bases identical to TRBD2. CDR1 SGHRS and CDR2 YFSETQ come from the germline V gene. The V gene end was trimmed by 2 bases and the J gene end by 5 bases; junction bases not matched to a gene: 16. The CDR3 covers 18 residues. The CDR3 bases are TGCGCCAGCAGCTTAGCTAGCGGGAACTATATGGCTCGCGAGACCCAGTACTTC. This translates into CASSLASGNYMARETQYF.

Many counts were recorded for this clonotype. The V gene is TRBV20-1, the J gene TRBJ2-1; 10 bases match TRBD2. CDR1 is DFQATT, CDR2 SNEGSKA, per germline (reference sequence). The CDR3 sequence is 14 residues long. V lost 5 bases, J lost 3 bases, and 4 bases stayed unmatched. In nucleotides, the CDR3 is TGCAGTGCTTCGGGACTAGCGATCTACAATGAGCAGTTCTTC. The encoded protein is CSASGLAIYNEQFF.